What follows are 25 T cell receptor beta chains derived from one specimen sequenced in a study of identifying expanded T cells in peripheral blood. Libraries were prepared by immunoSEQ multiplex PCR; TCRdb keeps only in-frame clonotypes and omits some of them. Of roughly 61,000 clones in the sample, approximately 89% were seen once. Sequenced: blood. The receptors derive from a person aged 18 to 70 in good health.

The genes are TRBV7-2 and TRBJ2-5; TRBD1 matches at 9 bases. Germline V CDR1 and CDR2: SGHTA, FQGNSA. After removal of 5 bases from V and 5 bases from J, the junction contained 3 bases not matched to a gene. The CDR3 spans 13 residues. The CDR3 sequence: CASSRTGVETQYF. The CDR3 region has the DNA TGTGCCAGCAGCCGGACAGGGGTGGAGACCCAGTACTTC.

The chain employs TRBV29-1 and TRBJ1-1; D uncertain. The V end lost 2 bases, the J end lost 8 bases, and 9 bases lay between the germline ends. The CDR3 extends over 11 amino acids. The germline V gene has CDR1 SQVTM and CDR2 ANQGSEA. CDR3 sequence (DNA): TGCAGCGTTGAAAAGGCGTTAGAAGCTTTCTTT. Amino acids: CSVEKALEAFF.

In its sample, this clone was seen once. The chain recombines TRBV7-2 with TRBJ1-5; 9 nucleotides agree with TRBD1. The CDR3 extends over 17 amino acids. CDR1 and CDR2 (germline): SGHTA, FQGNSA. V was pared by 1 base and J by 3 bases, with 7 bases of the junction left unmatched. In DNA form, the CDR3 reads TGTGCCAGCAGCTTAGACAGGGGGCATTGGAACAATCAGCCCCAGCATTTT. It codes for CASSLDRGHWNNQPQHF.

V gene TRBV15 combines with J gene TRBJ2-6, with D uncertain. CDR3 length equals 15 residues. CDR1 is LNHNV, CDR2 YYDKDF, per germline (reference sequence). Trimming removed 0 bases from V and 4 bases from J, with 7 bases in between. Here the CDR3 DNA reads TGTGCCACCAGCAGAGATTTGTCCGGGGCCAACGTCCTGACTTTC. This sequence encodes CATSRDLSGANVLTF.

The V call is TRBV28, the J call TRBJ1-4; D is unresolved. Trimming stripped 6 bases from V and 6 bases from J, with 11 bases between. Germline V gene lookup returns CDR1 MDHEN and CDR2 SYDVKM. The CDR3 contains 13 residues. The CDR3, as DNA: TGTGCCAGCAGATCTCAGGCCCATGAAAAACTGTTTTTT. This codes for CASRSQAHEKLFF.

The chain has TRBV19 and TRBJ1-2; tentative D call: TRBD1 (6 bases). The CDR3 covers 15 residues. The germline V gene encodes CDR1 LNHDA and CDR2 SQIVND (reference sequence). V lost 3 bases, J lost 1 base, and 12 bases lay in between. This CDR3 reads CASSIHEQGNYGYTF. The CDR3 DNA reads as TGTGCCAGTAGTATTCACGAACAGGGTAACTATGGCTACACCTTC.

V and J are TRBV2 and TRBJ1-5, with 7 bases aligning to TRBD1. The V segment lost 6 bases and the J segment 2 bases; nucleotides outside the gene matches: 4. CDR1 and CDR2 from the germline V gene are SNHLY and FYNNEI. The CDR3 has 14 residues. This CDR3 is CASRTGAGNQPQHF. DNA of the CDR3: TGTGCCAGCAGAACAGGGGCTGGCAATCAGCCCCAGCATTTT.

The chain carries TRBV7-6 and TRBJ2-7; TRBD2 agrees at 7 bases. CDR3 length equals 17 residues. Looked up from germline, CDR1 is SGHVS and CDR2 is FNYEAQ. The ends lost 1 base at V and 6 bases at J; junction bases unmatched: 15. Here the CDR3 reads CASSLEPPGGRVSEQYF. The CDR3 DNA follows: TGTGCCAGCAGCTTAGAACCCCCGGGTGGGAGGGTTTCCGAGCAGTACTTC.

This clone was found once. This chain uses TRBV5-1 with TRBJ2-5; D gene unclear. Germline CDR1 reads SGHRS; CDR2 reads YFSETQ. This CDR3 contains 14 residues. Trimming pared 0 bases from V and 0 bases from J, leaving 6 bases between. The CDR3, as DNA: TGCGCCAGCAGCTTGGTTACAAACCAAGAGACCCAGTACTTC. It translates to CASSLVTNQETQYF.

This chain connects TRBV28 to TRBJ1-2; D not resolved. CDR3 length equals 12 residues. V lost 6 bases and J 2 bases, leaving 7 bases between the germline ends. Per germline, CDR1 MDHEN and CDR2 SYDVKM. This chain's CDR3 is CASRSPNYGYTF. The DNA for the CDR3 is TGTGCCAGCAGAAGTCCCAACTATGGCTACACCTTC.

V gene TRBV19 combines with J gene TRBJ1-3; unclear D gene. CDR3 length: 15 residues. Germline values: CDR1 LNHDA, CDR2 SQIVND (reference sequence). Trimming stripped 8 bases from V and 4 bases from J, with 18 bases between. The CDR3 sequence is CASCGGLLTGNTIYF. In DNA, the CDR3 is TGTGCCAGTTGCGGTGGACTTCTGACGGGAAACACCATATATTTT.

V usage is TRBV18 and J usage is TRBJ1-2; perhaps TRBD1 as D (5 bases). In germline, CDR1 is KGHSH, CDR2 LQKENI. V lost 6 bases and J 2 bases, leaving 10 bases between the germline ends. This CDR3 region has 13 residues. In DNA form, the CDR3 reads TGTGCCAGCTCGACGGGGCAGAACTATGGCTACACCTTC. It yields the protein CASSTGQNYGYTF.

The gene calls are TRBV5-5 and TRBJ1-1; TRBD1 matches 10 bases. The V gene's germline CDR1 is SGHKS and CDR2 YYEKEE (reference sequence). The junction had 7 bases not matched to a gene; V was cut back by 3 bases and J by 5 bases. The CDR3 consists of 15 residues. DNA of the CDR3: TGTGCCAGCAGCTCCACCGGACAGGGGGGGACTGAAGCTTTCTTT. Translated, it gives CASSSTGQGGTEAFF.

This clone has a handful of counts. This chain uses TRBV5-4 with TRBJ2-3; 7 nucleotides agree with TRBD1. The ends lost 4 bases at V and 2 bases at J; junction bases unmatched: 4. CDR1 and CDR2 from the germline V gene are SGHNT and YYREEE (reference sequence). The CDR3 has 14 amino acids. DNA for the CDR3: TGTGCCAGCAGCCCGGACAGGTCCACAGATACGCAGTATTTT. Translated, it gives CASSPDRSTDTQYF. Full variable domain (missing parts from reference TRBV5-4 and TRBJ2-3): ETGVTQSPTHLIKTRGQQVTLRCSSQSGHNTVSWYQQALGQGPQFIFQYYREEENGRGNFPPRFSGLQFPNYSSELNVNALELDDSALYLCASSPDRSTDTQYFGPGTRLTVL.

The J gene is TRBJ1-4, the V gene TRBV19; tentative D call: TRBD1 (5 bases). V was trimmed by 7 bases and J by 4 bases, leaving 10 bases between them. This CDR3 is built from 13 residues. Germline V gene data show CDR1 as LNHDA and CDR2 as SQIVND (reference sequence). CDR3 sequence: CASTDRLNEKLFF. The CDR3 DNA reads as TGTGCCAGTACTGACAGACTTAATGAAAAACTGTTTTTT.

The rearrangement joins TRBV7-6 to TRBJ2-1; D gene ambiguous. Trimming left V 6 bases short and J 10 bases short, with 13 bases between. CDR3 size: 12 residues. From germline, CDR1 is SGHVS and CDR2 FNYEAQ. The DNA of the CDR3 is TGTGCCAGCAGTCCACAATACGGAGAGCAGTTCTTC. Amino acids: CASSPQYGEQFF.

This chain joins TRBV4-3 and TRBJ2-5; TRBD1 agrees at 9 bases. Trimming at V came to 1 base and at J to 4 bases, leaving 13 bases not matched to a gene. The V gene's germline CDR1 is LGHNA and CDR2 YSLEER. This CDR3 comprises 18 residues. CDR3 sequence reads: CASSQGRTGVRARETQYF. Here the CDR3 DNA reads TGCGCCAGCAGCCAAGGACGGACAGGGGTCAGGGCAAGAGAGACCCAGTACTTC.

The chain employs TRBV13 and TRBJ2-5, with D possibly TRBD2 on 7 matching bases. Germline lookup yields CDR1 PRHDT and CDR2 FYEKMQ (reference sequence). The CDR3 runs 16 residues. The V gene lost 3 bases and the J gene lost 6 bases, with 20 bases spanning the gap. In DNA form, the CDR3 reads TGTGCCAGCAGCTTTTTTTCGGGGGGCGACTGGAAGACCCAGTACTTC. It codes for CASSFFSGGDWKTQYF.

The chain combines TRBV7-3 with TRBJ2-7; D is perhaps TRBD1 or TRBD2 (5 bases each). Germline V gives CDR1 SGHTA, CDR2 FQGTGA. The germline V and J ends were trimmed by 2 bases and 2 bases, with 16 bases remaining between them. This CDR3 comprises 16 residues. The CDR3 here is CASSLDGGDKPYEQYF. The CDR3 DNA reads TGTGCCAGCAGCTTAGATGGGGGAGACAAACCCTACGAGCAGTACTTC.

The V gene is TRBV9, the J gene TRBJ2-7; no clear D. Per the germline V gene, CDR1 is SGDLS and CDR2 is YYNGEE. The CDR3 totals 14 residues. Trimming cost V 4 bases and J 4 bases, with 15 bases left between them. The chain's CDR3 is CASSSLDGRYEQYF. In DNA form, the CDR3 reads TGTGCCAGCAGCTCTTTGGACGGCCGATACGAGCAGTACTTC.

This sequence joins TRBV6-4 and TRBJ2-2; unclear D gene. V was clipped by 4 bases and J by 1 base, with 7 bases between them. The CDR3 sequence is 14 residues long. The V gene's germline CDR1 is MRHNA and CDR2 SNTAGT. CDR3: CASSAAENTGELFF. In DNA, the CDR3 is TGTGCCAGCAGTGCTGCGGAGAACACCGGGGAGCTGTTTTTT.

The gene calls are TRBV5-4 and TRBJ2-7; 10 bases map to TRBD2. In germline, CDR1 is SGHNT, CDR2 YYREEE (reference sequence). The CDR3 sequence is 20 residues long. Trimming at V came to 0 bases and at J to 5 bases, leaving 20 bases not matched to a gene. DNA for the CDR3: TGTGCCAGCAGCTTGGGGAGCGGGAGGGCCCTTCCCCCCATTGAGGACGAGCAGTACTTC. Translation gives CASSLGSGRALPPIEDEQYF.

The CDR3 spells CASSHRGLNYEQYF. In nucleotides, the CDR3 is TGTGCCAGCAGTCACAGGGGGCTGAACTACGAGCAGTACTTC. The rearrangement joins TRBV6-1 to TRBJ2-7; 9 nucleotides agree with TRBD1. This CDR3 comprises 14 residues. V was clipped by 5 bases and J by 3 bases; unmatched bases: 5. CDR1 MNHNS and CDR2 SASEGT come from the germline V gene.

The chain couples TRBV6-6 to TRBJ2-7; possibly TRBD1 for D (5 bases). V shed 7 bases and J shed 2 bases, with 15 bases lying between them. The germline V gene encodes CDR1 MNHNY and CDR2 SVGAGI (reference sequence). This CDR3 has 14 residues. The CDR3 spells CASMDRQNPYEQYF. For the CDR3, the DNA is TGTGCCAGCATGGACCGACAGAACCCCTACGAGCAGTACTTC.

The chain couples TRBV27 to TRBJ2-1; possibly TRBD2 for D (5 bases). The CDR3 runs 14 residues. Germline CDR1 MNHEY, CDR2 SMNVEV (reference sequence). The V gene lost 5 bases and the J gene lost 0 bases, with 8 bases spanning the gap. CDR3 nucleotides: TGTGCCAGCAGTAGAGGGAGCTCCTACAATGAGCAGTTCTTC. This sequence encodes CASSRGSSYNEQFF.